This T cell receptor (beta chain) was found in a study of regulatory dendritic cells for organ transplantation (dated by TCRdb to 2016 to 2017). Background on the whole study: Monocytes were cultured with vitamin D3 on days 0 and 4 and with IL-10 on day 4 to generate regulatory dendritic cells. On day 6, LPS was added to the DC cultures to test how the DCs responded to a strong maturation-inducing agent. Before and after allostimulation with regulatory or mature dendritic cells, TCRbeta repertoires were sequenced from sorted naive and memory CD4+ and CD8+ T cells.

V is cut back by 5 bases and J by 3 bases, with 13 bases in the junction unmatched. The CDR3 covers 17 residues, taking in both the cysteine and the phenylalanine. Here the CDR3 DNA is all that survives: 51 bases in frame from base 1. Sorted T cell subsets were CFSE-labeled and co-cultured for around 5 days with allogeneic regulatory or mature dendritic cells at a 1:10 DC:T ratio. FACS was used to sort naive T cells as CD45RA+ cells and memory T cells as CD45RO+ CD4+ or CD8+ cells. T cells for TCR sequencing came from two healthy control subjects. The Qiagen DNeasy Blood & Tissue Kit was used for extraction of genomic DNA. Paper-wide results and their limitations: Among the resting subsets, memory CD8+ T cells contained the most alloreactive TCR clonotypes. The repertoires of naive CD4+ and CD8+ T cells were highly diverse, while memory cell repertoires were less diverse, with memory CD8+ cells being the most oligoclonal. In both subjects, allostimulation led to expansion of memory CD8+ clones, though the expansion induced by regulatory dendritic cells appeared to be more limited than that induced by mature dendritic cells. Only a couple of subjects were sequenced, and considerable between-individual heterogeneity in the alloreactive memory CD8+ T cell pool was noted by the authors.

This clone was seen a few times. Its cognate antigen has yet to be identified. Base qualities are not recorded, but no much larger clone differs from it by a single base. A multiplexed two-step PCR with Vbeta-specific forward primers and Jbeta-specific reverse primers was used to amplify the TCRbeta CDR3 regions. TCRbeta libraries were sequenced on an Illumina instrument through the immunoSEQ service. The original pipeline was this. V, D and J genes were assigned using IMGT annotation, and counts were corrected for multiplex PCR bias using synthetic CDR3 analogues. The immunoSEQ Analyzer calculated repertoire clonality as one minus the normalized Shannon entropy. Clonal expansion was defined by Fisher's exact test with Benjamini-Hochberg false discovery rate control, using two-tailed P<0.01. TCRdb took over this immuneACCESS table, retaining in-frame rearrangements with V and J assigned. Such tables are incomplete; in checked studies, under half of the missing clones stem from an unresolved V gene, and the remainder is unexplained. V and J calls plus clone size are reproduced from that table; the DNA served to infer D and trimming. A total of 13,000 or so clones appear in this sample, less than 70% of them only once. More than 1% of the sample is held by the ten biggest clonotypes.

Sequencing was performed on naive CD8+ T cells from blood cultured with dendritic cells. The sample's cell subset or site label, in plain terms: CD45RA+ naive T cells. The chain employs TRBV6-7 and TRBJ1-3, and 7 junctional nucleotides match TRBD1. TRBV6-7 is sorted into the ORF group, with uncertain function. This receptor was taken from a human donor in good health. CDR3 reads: CASSDLDDRGLGNTIYF. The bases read TGTGCCAGCAGTGACCTCGACGATAGGGGGCTTGGAAACACCATATATTTT.